These 16 T cell receptor beta chains came from one sample sequenced in a study of T cell clonality in common variable immunodeficiency. The protocol was immunoSEQ multiplex PCR, while the TCRdb copy is restricted to in-frame clones and leaves out a portion. Observed in the sample are 51,000 or so clones, none of them singletons. The sample comprised peripheral blood mononuclear cells. The receptors shown here come from a person between 18 and 75 years old in good health.

This clone was detected ten times or more. The missing CDR3 end, 3 residues past where the read stops, is filled in from the germline J gene. This chain links TRBV5-1 with TRBJ2-1, with 7 positions matching TRBD2. V lost 6 bases to trimming and J lost 0 bases; unmatched junction nucleotides: 3. Germline CDR1 is SGHRS and CDR2 is YFSETQ. The CDR3 sequence is 14 residues long. The CDR3 loop is CASKTSHSYNEQFF. CDR3 DNA (partial): TGCGCCAGCAAGACTAGCCACTCCTACAATGAG.

This clone came up many times. The CDR3 extends 3 residues past the end of the read, so its final part is completed from the germline J gene. The rearrangement joins TRBV2 to TRBJ2-7; D is perhaps TRBD2 (5 bases). The CDR3 sequence is 13 residues long. Germline V lookup: CDR1 SNHLY, CDR2 FYNNEI. The V gene lost 5 bases and the J gene lost 3 bases, with 11 bases spanning the gap. Incomplete CDR3 DNA: TGTGCCAGCAGTCCCGGACTTTTCTACGAG. Its translation is CASSPGLFYE. The whole CDR3 region reads CASSPGLFYEQYF.

On this clone itself: The read comes to an end 3 residues before the CDR3 does, leaving the germline J gene to fill in the end. The chain links TRBV5-3 to TRBJ1-1; 7 bases match TRBD1. TRBV5-3 is an open reading frame, and its role is uncertain. The ends lost 6 bases at V and 4 bases at J; junction bases unmatched: 18. The CDR3 sequence is 17 residues long. CDR3 bases read: TGTGCCAGAATCAAACCCCTTAAGGGGGCGCCGGGCACTGAA. It codes for CARIKPLKGAPGTE. The complete CDR3 protein is CARIKPLKGAPGTEAFF.

This clone was counted many times. The sequenced fragment ends 3 residues before the CDR3 boundary, so the rest is inferred from the germline J gene. The chain has TRBV6-1 and TRBJ2-7, with 7 bases fitting TRBD1. Germline CDR1 and CDR2: MNHNS and SASEGT. The CDR3 length is 13 residues. Trimming cost V 4 bases and J 2 bases; bases outside gene matches: 2. CDR3 residues: CASSGTGPYEQYF. The CDR3 DNA, read in part, is TGTGCCAGCAGTGGGACAGGTCCCTACGAG.

This clone has ten or more counts. The sequence runs out 3 residues before the end of the CDR3; the remainder is reconstructed from the germline J gene. The genes are TRBV7-8 and TRBJ1-4; no clear D gene. CDR1 SGHVS and CDR2 FQNEAQ come from the germline V gene. The CDR3 extends over 14 amino acids. V lost 8 bases to trimming and J lost 8 bases, with 18 bases between them. The CDR3 region is CASGLKGGREKLFF. CDR3 DNA (partial): TGTGCCAGCGGACTTAAGGGAGGACGCGAAAAA.

Many counts were recorded for this clone. The read falls 3 residues short of the CDR3 end, and the missing part is taken from the germline J gene. V usage is TRBV30 and J usage is TRBJ1-5; TRBD1 might be the D (6 bases). CDR1 and CDR2 (germline): GTSNPN, SVGIG (reference sequence). V gave up 5 bases and J gave up 3 bases, with 8 bases separating them. This CDR3 is built from 12 residues. CDR3 DNA, as far as it was read: TGTGCCTGGCAGGGGAACAATCAGCCC. Its translation: CAWQGNNQP. From start to end, the CDR3 is CAWQGNNQPQHF.

Many counts were recorded for this clone. Sequencing ends 3 residues short of the CDR3 end; the germline J gene provides the rest. The chain carries TRBV2 and TRBJ1-5; D unclear. The CDR3 has 14 residues. The V and J ends lost 6 bases and 4 bases respectively, with 13 bases between them. Germline V gene lookup returns CDR1 SNHLY and CDR2 FYNNEI. CDR3 DNA (partial): TGTGCCAGCAGCCAGGCCGGAGGGAATCAGCCC. Amino acid sequence: CASSQAGGNQP. The entire CDR3 sequence reads CASSQAGGNQPQHF.

This clone was recorded at least ten times. From the germline J gene comes the end of the CDR3, since the read stops 3 residues before it. V is TRBV7-6 and J is TRBJ2-3; TRBD2 matches 8 bases. Germline V gene lookup returns CDR1 SGHVS and CDR2 FNYEAQ. V was pared by 5 bases and J by 7 bases, with 5 bases of the junction left unmatched. This CDR3 contains 13 residues. This chain's CDR3 is CASSPSGGHTQYF. CDR3 DNA (partial): TGTGCCAGCAGCCCCTCGGGGGGGCATACG.

This clone came up a few times. The CDR3 end falls 3 residues outside the read, so it is completed with the germline J gene. The rearrangement uses TRBV7-6 and TRBJ2-2; no firm D call. Trimming left V 6 bases short and J 7 bases short, with 9 bases between. The CDR3 is 12 amino acids. Germline V CDR1 and CDR2: SGHVS, FNYEAQ. This chain's CDR3 is CASRRLGGELFF. The CDR3 bases that were read are TGTGCCAGCAGAAGGCTTGGCGGGGAG.

This clone was seen ten or more times. The sequence runs out 3 residues before the end of the CDR3; the remainder is reconstructed from the germline J gene. The chain has TRBV2 and TRBJ2-1, with D maybe TRBD1 (5 bases). Looked up from germline, CDR1 is SNHLY and CDR2 is FYNNEI. Trimming pared 7 bases from V and 7 bases from J, leaving 26 bases between. There are 17 residues in the CDR3. The CDR3 region is CASNRRPGPPRRNEQFF. CDR3 bases read: TGTGCCAGCAACAGGCGTCCCGGACCTCCGAGACGAAATGAG.

On this clone itself: The DNA ends 3 residues before the CDR3 does, and the rest of the CDR3 is filled in from the germline J gene. V and J are TRBV30 and TRBJ2-7, with 12 bases matching TRBD2. Germline CDR1 reads GTSNPN; CDR2 reads SVGIG (reference sequence). This CDR3 contains 14 residues. The junction had 1 base not matched to a gene; V was cut back by 2 bases and J by 2 bases. The chain's CDR3 is CAWSTSGGTYEQYF. The part of the CDR3 DNA that was read is TGTGCCTGGAGTACTAGCGGGGGGACCTACGAG.

This clone was seen many times. The read ends 3 residues before the CDR3 terminus; that terminus is restored from the germline J gene. The chain has TRBV2 and TRBJ2-7, with D hard to call. Germline values: CDR1 SNHLY, CDR2 FYNNEI. The CDR3 runs 15 residues. Trimming removed 7 bases at V and 0 bases at J, with 16 bases between. CDR3: CASKLDGWNSYEQYF. CDR3 DNA, as far as it was read: TGTGCCAGCAAGCTAGATGGGTGGAACTCCTACGAG.

This clone was observed many times. With the read ending 3 residues before the CDR3 end, the germline J gene is used to fill in that end. The chain combines TRBV7-9 with TRBJ1-2; TRBD1 aligns across 11 bases. The CDR3 is 14 amino acids. The germline V gene encodes CDR1 SEHNR and CDR2 FQNEAQ (reference sequence). V was pared by 2 bases and J by 6 bases, with 2 bases of the junction left unmatched. The CDR3 reads CASSLMGQGDGYTF. Incomplete CDR3 DNA: TGTGCCAGCAGCTTAATGGGACAGGGGGATGGC.

This clone appeared a few times. The junction differs from germline at one of its ends, possibly a read error. The read ends 3 residues shy of where the CDR3 ends; the end is completed using the germline J gene. Other DNA sequences from this sample encode an identical CDR3 as well. The rearrangement joins TRBV5-6 to TRBJ1-3; D is possibly TRBD1 (6 bases). This CDR3 has 15 residues. Germline CDR1 is SGHDT and CDR2 is YYEEEE. CDR3 residues: CASSLYGQTGNTIYF. The covered CDR3 bases are TGTGCCAGCAGCTTATACGGACAGACTGGAAACACG.

This clone was counted ten times or more. The read terminates 3 residues ahead of where the CDR3 ends, so the germline J gene completes it. The rearrangement joins TRBV7-3 to TRBJ2-5; weak D call: TRBD2 (7 bases). CDR3 length equals 13 residues. CDR1 is SGHTA, CDR2 FQGTGA, per germline. V was pared by 5 bases and J by 5 bases, with 12 bases between. The covered CDR3 bases are TGTGCCAGCAGCCCGGGGGGCGGGGAGACC. It yields the protein CASSPGGGET. The whole CDR3 protein is CASSPGGGETQYF.

The table lists this clone with many counts. The missing CDR3 end, 3 residues past where the read stops, is filled in from the germline J gene. The chain combines TRBV7-2 with TRBJ2-1; D gene ambiguous. This CDR3 is 12 amino acids long. Between the trimmed V and J ends, which lost 8 bases and 5 bases, there was a span of 10 bases. Looked up from germline, CDR1 is SGHTA and CDR2 is FQGNSA. Incomplete CDR3 DNA: TGTGCCAGCTCGGTCTTTGACAATGAG. Protein: CASSVFDNE. The full CDR3 protein is CASSVFDNEQFF.